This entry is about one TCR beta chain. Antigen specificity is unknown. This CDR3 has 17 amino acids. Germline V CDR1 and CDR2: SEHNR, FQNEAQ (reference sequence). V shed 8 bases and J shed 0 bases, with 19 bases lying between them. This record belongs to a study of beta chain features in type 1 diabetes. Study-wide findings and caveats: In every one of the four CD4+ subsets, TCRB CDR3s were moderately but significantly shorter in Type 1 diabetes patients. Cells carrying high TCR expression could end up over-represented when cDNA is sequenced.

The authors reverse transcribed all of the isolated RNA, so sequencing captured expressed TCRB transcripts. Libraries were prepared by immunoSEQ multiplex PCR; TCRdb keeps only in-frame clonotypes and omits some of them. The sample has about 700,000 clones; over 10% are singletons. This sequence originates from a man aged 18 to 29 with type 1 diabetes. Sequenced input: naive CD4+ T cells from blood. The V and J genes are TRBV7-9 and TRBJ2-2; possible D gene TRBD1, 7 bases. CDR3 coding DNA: TGTGCCAGCGCCAACTGGAGGGACAGCTCGAACACCGGGGAGCTGTTTTTT. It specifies CASANWRDSSNTGELFF.